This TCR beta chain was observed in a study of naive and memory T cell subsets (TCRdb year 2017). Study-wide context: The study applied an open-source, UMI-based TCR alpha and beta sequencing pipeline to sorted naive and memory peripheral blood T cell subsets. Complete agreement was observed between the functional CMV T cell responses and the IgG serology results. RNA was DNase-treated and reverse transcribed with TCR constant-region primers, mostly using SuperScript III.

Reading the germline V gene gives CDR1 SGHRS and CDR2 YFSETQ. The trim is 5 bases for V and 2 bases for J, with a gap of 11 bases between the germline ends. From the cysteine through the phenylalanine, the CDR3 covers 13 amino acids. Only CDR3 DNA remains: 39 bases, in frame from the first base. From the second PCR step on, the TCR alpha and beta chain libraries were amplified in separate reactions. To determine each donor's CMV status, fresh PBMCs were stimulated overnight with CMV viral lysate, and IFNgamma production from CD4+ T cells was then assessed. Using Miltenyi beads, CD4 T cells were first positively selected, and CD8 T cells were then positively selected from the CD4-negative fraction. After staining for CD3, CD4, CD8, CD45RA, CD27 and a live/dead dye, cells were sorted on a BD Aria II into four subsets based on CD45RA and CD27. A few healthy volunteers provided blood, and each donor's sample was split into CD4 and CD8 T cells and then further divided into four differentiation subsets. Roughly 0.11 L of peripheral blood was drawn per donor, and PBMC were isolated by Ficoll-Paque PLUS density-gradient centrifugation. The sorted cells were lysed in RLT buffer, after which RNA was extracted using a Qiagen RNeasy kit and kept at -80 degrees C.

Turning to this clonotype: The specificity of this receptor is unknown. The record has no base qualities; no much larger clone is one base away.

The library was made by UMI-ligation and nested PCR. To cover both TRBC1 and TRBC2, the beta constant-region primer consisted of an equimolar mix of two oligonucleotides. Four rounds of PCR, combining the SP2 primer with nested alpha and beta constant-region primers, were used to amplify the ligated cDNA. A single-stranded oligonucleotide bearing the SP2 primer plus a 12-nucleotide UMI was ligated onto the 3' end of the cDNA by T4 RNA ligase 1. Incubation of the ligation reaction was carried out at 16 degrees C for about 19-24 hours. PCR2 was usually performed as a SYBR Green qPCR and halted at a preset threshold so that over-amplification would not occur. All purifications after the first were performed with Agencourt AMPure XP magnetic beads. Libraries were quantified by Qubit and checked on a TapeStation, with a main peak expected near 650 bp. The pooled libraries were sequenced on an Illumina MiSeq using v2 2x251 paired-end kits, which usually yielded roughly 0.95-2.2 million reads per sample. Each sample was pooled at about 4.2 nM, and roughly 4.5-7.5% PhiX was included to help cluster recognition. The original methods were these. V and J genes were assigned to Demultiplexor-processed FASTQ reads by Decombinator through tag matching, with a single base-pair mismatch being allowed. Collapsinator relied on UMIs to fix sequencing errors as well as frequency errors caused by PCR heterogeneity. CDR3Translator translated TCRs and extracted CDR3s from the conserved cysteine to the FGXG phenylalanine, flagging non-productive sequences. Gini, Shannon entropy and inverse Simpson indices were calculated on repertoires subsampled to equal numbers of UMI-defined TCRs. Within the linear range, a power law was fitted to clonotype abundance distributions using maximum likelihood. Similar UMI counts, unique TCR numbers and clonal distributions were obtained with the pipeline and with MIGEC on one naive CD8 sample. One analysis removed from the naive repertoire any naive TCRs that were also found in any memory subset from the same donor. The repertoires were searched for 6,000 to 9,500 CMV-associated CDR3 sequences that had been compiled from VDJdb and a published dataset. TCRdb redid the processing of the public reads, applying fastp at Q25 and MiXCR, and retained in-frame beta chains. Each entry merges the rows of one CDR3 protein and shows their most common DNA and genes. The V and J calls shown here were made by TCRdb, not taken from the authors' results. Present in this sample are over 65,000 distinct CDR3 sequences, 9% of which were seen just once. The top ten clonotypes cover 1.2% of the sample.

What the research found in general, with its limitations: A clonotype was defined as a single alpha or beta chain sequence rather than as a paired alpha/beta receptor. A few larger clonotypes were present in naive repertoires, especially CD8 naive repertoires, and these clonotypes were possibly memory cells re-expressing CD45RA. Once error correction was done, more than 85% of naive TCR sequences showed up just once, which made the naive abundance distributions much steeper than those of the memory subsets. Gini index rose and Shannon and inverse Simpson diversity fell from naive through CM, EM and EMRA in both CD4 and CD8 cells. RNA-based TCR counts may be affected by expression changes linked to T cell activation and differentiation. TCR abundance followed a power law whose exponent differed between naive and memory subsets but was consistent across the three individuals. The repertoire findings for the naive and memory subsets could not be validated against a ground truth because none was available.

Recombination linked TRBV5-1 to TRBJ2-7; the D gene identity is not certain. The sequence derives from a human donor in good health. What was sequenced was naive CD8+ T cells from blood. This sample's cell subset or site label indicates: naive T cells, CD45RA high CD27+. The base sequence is TGCGCCAGCAGAAGTGAGCTTGCCTACGAGCAGTACTTC. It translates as CASRSELAYEQYF.